These 24 T cell receptor beta chains share one sample of origin, sequenced in a study of cytomegalovirus exposure and HLA in healthy donors (dated by TCRdb to about 2017). The library was made by the immunoSEQ multiplex PCR assay. A mixture of 60 forward primers for TCR Vbeta segments and 13 reverse primers for TCR Jbeta segments was used in the multiplex PCR. What TCRdb holds here is the immuneACCESS table cut down to in-frame rearrangements. Part of the clones is not present; checked against another copy, under half of the missing clones reflect an unresolved V gene, and the others are unexplained. This sample holds approximately 100,000 clones; 65% were observed only once. The ten largest clones take up around 3.9% of the sample. Sample: PBMCs. Receptor source: a man younger than 45 in good health and CMV-seropositive.

J is TRBJ1-6 and V is TRBV5-1; 10 bases align to TRBD1. V shed 0 bases and J 3 bases; nucleotides not matched to a gene: 3. CDR3 length: 17 amino acids. Germline lookup yields CDR1 SGHRS and CDR2 YFSETQ. CDR3: CASSLAGTGDYNSPLHF. The CDR3 bases are TGCGCCAGCAGCTTGGCCGGGACAGGGGACTATAATTCACCCCTCCACTTT.

The chain combines TRBV27 with TRBJ2-7; the match to TRBD1 covers 7 bases. V lost 5 bases, J lost 3 bases, and 7 bases stayed unmatched. The CDR3 sequence is 14 residues long. CDR1 is MNHEY and CDR2 is SMNVEV in the germline V gene (reference sequence). The chain's CDR3 is CASSPPNRGYEQYF. DNA for the CDR3: TGTGCCAGCAGTCCCCCTAACAGGGGCTACGAGCAGTACTTC.

This clone was detected a few times. The gene calls are TRBV9 and TRBJ1-1; D is undetermined. CDR3 length equals 12 residues. Trimming shortened V by 4 bases and J by 0 bases, and 4 bases separated the two germline ends. CDR1 is SGDLS and CDR2 is YYNGEE in the germline V gene. The CDR3 here is CASSHMNTEAFF. The CDR3 nucleotides are TGTGCCAGCAGCCACATGAACACTGAAGCTTTCTTT.

This clone was seen just once. The chain employs TRBV5-8 and TRBJ2-7; a possible D gene is TRBD1 (7 bases). The CDR3 spans 14 residues. V was shortened by 3 bases and J by 3 bases, with 13 bases between the two germline ends. Germline loops: CDR1 SGHTS, CDR2 YDEGEE. CDR3 amino acids: CASSWRGQLYEQYF. The CDR3, as DNA: TGTGCCAGCAGCTGGAGGGGACAGCTCTACGAGCAGTACTTC.

The chain recombines TRBV7-9 with TRBJ1-2; perhaps TRBD1 as D (5 bases). Germline CDR1 SEHNR, CDR2 FQNEAQ (reference sequence). This CDR3 spans 15 amino acids. The V end lost 5 bases, the J end lost 0 bases, and 13 bases lay between the germline ends. CDR3 residues: CASSLSGFSNYGYTF. The DNA for the CDR3 is TGTGCCAGCAGCCTTTCAGGGTTTTCTAACTATGGCTACACCTTC.

This chain connects TRBV18 to TRBJ1-1; 7 nucleotides line up with TRBD1. The V gene end was trimmed by 5 bases and the J gene end by 5 bases; junction bases not matched to a gene: 2. CDR3 length: 12 amino acids. Germline lookup yields CDR1 KGHSH and CDR2 LQKENI. The CDR3 here is CASSNRGTEAFF. The DNA for the CDR3 is TGTGCCAGCTCAAACAGGGGAACTGAAGCTTTCTTT.

The DNA for the CDR3 is TGCAGCGGGAGAGACAGGGAACGGGAGACCCAGTACTTC. The encoded protein is CSGRDRERETQYF. The chain combines TRBV29-1 with TRBJ2-5; 7 bases are a match to TRBD1. Germline V CDR1 and CDR2: SQVTM, ANQGSEA. Germline trimming cut 7 bases from V and 5 bases from J; bases unmatched to any gene: 10. CDR3 size: 13 residues.

This chain links TRBV10-3 with TRBJ2-1; weak D call: TRBD2 (6 bases). V was cut by 4 bases and J by 3 bases, with 10 bases left in between. CDR3 length: 14 residues. From germline, CDR1 is ENHRY and CDR2 SYGVKD. CDR3 bases: TGTGCCATCAGTGCCGGGGGAGGCTACAATGAGCAGTTCTTC. This sequence encodes CAISAGGGYNEQFF.

About this clone itself: One end of the junction varies from germline; a read error may be responsible. The V gene is TRBV9, the J gene TRBJ1-1; D might be TRBD1 (5 bases). Germline values: CDR1 SGDLS, CDR2 YYNGEE. The CDR3 is 14 amino acids. CDR3 nucleotide sequence: TGTGCCAGCACCGTAGGTTACAGGAAGACTGAAGCTTTCTTT. Translating it yields CASTVGYRKTEAFF. The whole variable domain, filled in from reference TRBV9 and TRBJ1-1, reads DSGVTQTPKHLITATGQRVTLRCSPRSGDLSVYWYQQSLDQGLQFLIQYYNGEERAKGNILERFSAQQFPDLHSELNLSSLELGDSALYFCASTVGYRKTEAFFGQGTRLTVV.

V gene TRBV5-1 combines with J gene TRBJ1-2, with TRBD1 matching over 10 bases. Germline CDR1 SGHRS, CDR2 YFSETQ. V shed 4 bases and J 4 bases; nucleotides not matched to a gene: 4. The CDR3 spans 14 residues. The CDR3 DNA is TGCGCCAGCAGCCGGACAGGGGGGCTCTATGGCTACACCTTC. This sequence encodes CASSRTGGLYGYTF.

The chain has TRBV29-1 and TRBJ2-3, with a possible D match to TRBD2 (5 bases). Deletions cut 2 bases from V and 5 bases from J, with 11 bases between. Per the germline V gene, CDR1 is SQVTM and CDR2 is ANQGSEA. This CDR3 spans 13 amino acids. The CDR3 nucleotides read TGCAGCGTTGAATGCGACGGGGTAGATACGCAGTATTTT. Its translation is CSVECDGVDTQYF.

The chain combines TRBV7-9 with TRBJ2-7; D is perhaps TRBD1 (5 bases). The V gene's germline CDR1 is SEHNR and CDR2 FQNEAQ (reference sequence). Trimming stripped 1 base from V and 6 bases from J, with 13 bases between. The CDR3 sequence is 14 residues long. CDR3 protein: CASSLGGQGGEQYF. CDR3 sequence (DNA): TGTGCCAGCAGCTTAGGAGGTCAGGGTGGCGAGCAGTACTTC.

This clone has just a few counts. The V and J genes are TRBV30 and TRBJ1-1; D ambiguous. V lost 4 bases, J lost 1 base, and 13 bases lay in between. Germline V gene sequence: CDR1 GTSNPN, CDR2 SVGIG (reference sequence). The CDR3 consists of 14 residues. CDR3 residues: CAWISFVWNTEAFF. CDR3 sequence (DNA): TGTGCCTGGATATCTTTCGTTTGGAACACTGAAGCTTTCTTT.

Notes on this clone: Other DNA sequences from this sample encode an identical CDR3 as well. The chain carries TRBV6-1 and TRBJ1-1; D uncertain. Germline V CDR1 and CDR2: MNHNS, SASEGT. The CDR3 totals 14 residues. Trimming pared 3 bases from V and 5 bases from J, leaving 13 bases between. The CDR3 spells CASSEFRGGTEAFF. The DNA of the CDR3 is TGTGCCAGCAGTGAGTTCCGGGGAGGGACTGAAGCTTTCTTT.

This clone was seen only a few times. The chain carries TRBV6-5 and TRBJ2-7; D gene uncertain. The germline gives CDR1 MNHEY, CDR2 SVGAGI. Between the trimmed V and J ends, which lost 2 bases and 1 base, there was a span of 15 bases. The CDR3 has 16 residues. Written as DNA, the CDR3 is TGTGCCAGCAGTTACCAAAGCAGTCTAGGTTCCTACGAGCAGTACTTC. Encoded protein: CASSYQSSLGSYEQYF.

This sequence joins TRBV4-2 and TRBJ2-7; D possibly corresponds to TRBD1 (5 bases). The CDR3 runs to 14 residues. Germline V CDR1 and CDR2: LGHNA, YNFKEQ. V was shortened by 1 base and J by 2 bases, with 9 bases between the two germline ends. CDR3 region: CASSQATAPYEQYF. CDR3 bases: TGTGCCAGCAGCCAAGCGACAGCTCCCTACGAGCAGTACTTC.

The CDR3 DNA follows: TGTGCCAGCAGCCGACTAGCGGGTCTGGACCGAAAGCGGACCCAGTACTTC. Translated, it gives CASSRLAGLDRKRTQYF. The V gene is TRBV5-4, the J gene TRBJ2-5; 10 bases align to TRBD2. CDR1 SGHNT and CDR2 YYREEE come from the germline V gene (reference sequence). Trimming cost V 4 bases and J 7 bases; bases outside gene matches: 16. CDR3 length equals 17 residues.

The chain joins TRBV11-3 to TRBJ2-5; TRBD2 is a possible D gene (6 bases). Germline V gene lookup returns CDR1 SGHNT and CDR2 YENEEA. The CDR3 totals 12 residues. V lost 6 bases to trimming and J lost 3 bases, with 8 bases between them. This chain's CDR3 is CASRGEEETQYF. The CDR3 coding sequence is TGTGCCAGCAGGGGGGAGGAAGAGACCCAGTACTTC. The whole variable domain, remainder taken from reference TRBV11-3 and TRBJ2-5, is EAGVVQSPRYKIIEKKQPVAFWCNPISGHNTLYWYLQNLGQGPELLIRYENEEAVDDSQLPKDRFSAERLKGVDSTLKIQPAELGDSAVYLCASRGEEETQYFGPGTRLLVL.

This chain connects TRBV5-4 to TRBJ2-3; TRBD2 matches 8 bases. With 3 bases clipped from V and 0 bases from J, the junction kept 6 bases outside the gene matches. This CDR3 has 16 amino acids. Germline lookup yields CDR1 SGHNT and CDR2 YYREEE (reference sequence). The CDR3 loop is CASSSRLAQSTDTQYF. The CDR3 nucleotides are TGTGCCAGCAGCTCCCGACTAGCGCAGAGCACAGATACGCAGTATTTT.

The V and J genes are TRBV6-5 and TRBJ1-3, with D tentatively TRBD1 (6 bases). Germline CDR1 reads MNHEY; CDR2 reads SVGAGI. CDR3 length equals 13 residues. V dropped 3 bases and J dropped 4 bases, with 7 bases sitting between them. The CDR3 sequence: CASSYQGGNTIYF. The DNA of the CDR3 is TGTGCCAGCAGTTATCAGGGGGGAAACACCATATATTTT.

The V gene is TRBV4-1, the J gene TRBJ1-4, with D possibly being TRBD1 (5 bases). Germline V gene data show CDR1 as MGHRA and CDR2 as YSYEKL. The V end was cut by 4 bases, the J end by 7 bases, with 10 bases between. This CDR3 is 13 amino acids long. CDR3 residues: CASSRGRVEKLFF. The CDR3 DNA sequence: TGCGCCAGCAGCCGGGGGAGGGTTGAAAAACTGTTTTTT.

The chain couples TRBV4-1 to TRBJ2-5, with D possibly being TRBD1 (5 bases). The germline gives CDR1 MGHRA, CDR2 YSYEKL. The CDR3 length is 13 residues. The V gene lost 1 base and the J gene lost 5 bases, with 8 bases spanning the gap. Here the CDR3 reads CASSQGRVETQYF. For the CDR3, the DNA is TGCGCCAGCAGCCAAGGCAGGGTGGAGACCCAGTACTTC.

Only one count was recorded for this clone. The J gene is TRBJ2-7, the V gene TRBV19, with 10 nucleotides matching TRBD1. Germline V gene sequence: CDR1 LNHDA, CDR2 SQIVND (reference sequence). This CDR3 comprises 14 residues. V was clipped by 6 bases and J by 7 bases; unmatched bases: 9. The CDR3 loop is CASSPGTGAREQYF. In nucleotides, the CDR3 is TGTGCCAGTAGCCCCGGGACAGGGGCAAGGGAGCAGTACTTC. The entire variable domain, with the rest obtained from reference TRBV19 and TRBJ2-7, is as follows: DGGITQSPKYLFRKEGQNVTLSCEQNLNHDAMYWYRQDPGQGLRLIYYSQIVNDFQKGDIAEGYSVSREKKESFPLTVTSAQKNPTAFYLCASSPGTGAREQYFGPGTRLTVT.

The chain is built from TRBV4-1 and TRBJ2-6; TRBD2 aligns across 8 bases. After removal of 0 bases from V and 0 bases from J, the junction contained 16 bases not matched to a gene. CDR3 size: 22 residues. Germline V gene data show CDR1 as MGHRA and CDR2 as YSYEKL. The CDR3 DNA follows: TGCGCCAGCAGCCAAGAAGGTTCAGGTAGCGGGGTCCTGGACTCTGGGGCCAACGTCCTGACTTTC. Amino acid sequence: CASSQEGSGSGVLDSGANVLTF.